Sequencing of this TCR beta chain was carried out in a study of response to subunit inactivated influenza vaccine. In its sample, this clonotype was seen a few times. The antigen is undetermined. Overall study results and limits: A suggestion made by the authors is that each seasonal influenza vaccination recruits few new T cells.

TCRdb analysed the RT-PCR reads with MiXCR anew, one entry per CDR3 protein. The sample has over 400,000 distinct CDR3 sequences, approximately 12% seen once. Trimming cost V 5 bases and J 2 bases, with 4 bases left between them. This CDR3 is 12 amino acids long. This chain uses TRBV12-3 or TRBV12-4 with TRBJ1-3; D is ambiguous. The clonotype originates from a man in his fifties who received an inactivated influenza vaccine. Sequenced material: PBMCs from blood, taken about 6 weeks after vaccination. In DNA, the CDR3 is TGTGCCAGCAGTCGGGCTGGAAACACCATATATTTT. This translates into CASSRAGNTIYF.